The clone carrying this T cell receptor beta chain was observed a single time. The germline V gene encodes CDR1 MNHEY and CDR2 SVGAGI. The CDR3 has 15 amino acids. J was trimmed by 7 bases and V by 10 bases; bases with no gene match: 11. Participant ages covered roughly 18 to 89 years across about 25 US areas. Resolution of symptoms, clearance, or two negative PCRs was present in recovered Cohort 3 donors. Authors' methods: Researchers report that nucleated cell counts were estimated from reference gene primer amplification. The repertoire was sequenced with immunoSEQ multiplex PCR; TCRdb's copy has only in-frame clones and lacks some. V, J and clone size are those of that table, while D and trimming were read from the DNA. The table shows fewer than 500,000 clones, with over 75% occurring only once. This sample was included in a study of blood T cell repertoires in COVID-19. For the study at large: From the United States, Italy and Spain came samples of acute and convalescent COVID-19.

The sample comprised PBMCs or T cells enriched from blood (not recorded which). The origin of this receptor is a man in his thirties or forties who had recovered from COVID-19. The chain is built from TRBV6-5 and TRBJ2-1; 12 positions agree with TRBD2. This CDR3 is CATSGLAGFYNEQFF. The CDR3 DNA reads TGTGCCACAAGCGGACTAGCGGGGTTCTATAATGAGCAGTTCTTC.